These 29 T cell receptor beta chains share one sample of origin, sequenced in a study of blood T cells in healthy people across ages. Then a second PCR, running about 6 to 11 cycles, was carried out with a sample-barcoded 5' primer and a J-beta primer mix. TCRdb redid the calling of the 5' RACE reads with MiXCR, one entry per CDR3 protein. Of 700,000 to 1,000,000 distinct CDR3 sequences detected, under 45% appear once; the ten largest clones hold around 21%. Sequenced: blood. The origin of the receptors is a man aged 55 to 70 in good health.

Only a few counts were recorded for this clonotype. V and J are TRBV7-8 and TRBJ2-5; D unresolved. CDR3 length: 13 amino acids. Germline CDR1 and CDR2: SGHVS and FQNEAQ. With 5 bases removed from V and 4 bases from J, the gap between germline ends came to 11 bases. CDR3 amino acids: CASSQLKSETQYF. The CDR3 region has the DNA TGTGCCAGCAGCCAGCTGAAGTCAGAGACCCAGTACTTC.

The chain combines TRBV24-1 with TRBJ1-2, with TRBD1 matching over 8 bases. CDR3 size: 14 residues. Per germline, CDR1 KGHDR and CDR2 SFDVKD. J was trimmed by 3 bases and V by 7 bases; bases with no gene match: 6. CDR3 sequence (DNA): TGTGCCACCAGCAGTCAGGGGGCTGACTATGGCTACACCTTC. It is translated as CATSSQGADYGYTF.

The genes are TRBV28 and TRBJ1-2, with TRBD1 matching 11 bases. Germline V CDR1 and CDR2: MDHEN, SYDVKM. The CDR3 length is 14 residues. J gave up 8 bases and V 4 bases, and 6 bases lay outside the gene matches. The CDR3 region has the DNA TGTGCCAGCAGTTCGGACAGGGGGCGTAGAGGCTACACCTTC. Amino acid sequence: CASSSDRGRRGYTF.

This clonotype has just one count. The V and J genes are TRBV21-1 and TRBJ1-5. TRBV21-1 is a listed pseudogene. The length of the CDR3 is 17 residues. CDR3 sequence reads: CASSTVSGGEGNQPQHF. In DNA, the CDR3 is TGTGCCAGCAGCACCGTGTCCGGCGGGGAGGGCAATCAACCCCAGCATTTT.

This sequence joins TRBV4-3 and TRBJ1-3; the match to TRBD1 covers 10 bases. CDR3 length: 19 amino acids. V dropped 0 bases and J dropped 0; count of bases not matched to a gene: 8. Germline V gene data show CDR1 as LGHNA and CDR2 as YSLEER. The CDR3 region has the DNA TGCGCCAGCAGCCAAGATCGGGGACAGGGGACCAACTCTGGAAACACCATATATTTT. Its protein product is CASSQDRGQGTNSGNTIYF.

The V and J genes are TRBV29-1 and TRBJ1-2; D is possibly TRBD1 (5 bases). V lost 3 bases, J lost 0 bases, and 17 bases lay in between. Germline CDR1 SQVTM, CDR2 ANQGSEA. The CDR3 runs 16 residues. CDR3 nucleotide sequence: TGCAGCGTTGACGGACTATTACTGGGGGCTAACTATGGCTACACCTTC. As protein: CSVDGLLLGANYGYTF.

This clonotype was detected only a few times. The J gene is TRBJ2-5, the V gene TRBV18; D is unresolved. The V and J ends lost 3 bases and 0 bases respectively, with 8 bases between them. The CDR3 has 14 residues. Germline CDR1 and CDR2: KGHSH and LQKENI. The CDR3 coding sequence is TGTGCCAGCTCACCCCTATCCTACCAAGAGACCCAGTACTTC. Translating gives CASSPLSYQETQYF.

The rearrangement joins TRBV27 to TRBJ2-5; 10 bases map to TRBD2. CDR3 size: 17 residues. V shed 3 bases, J shed 1 base, and the junction held 8 bases outside the gene matches. The germline CDR1 and CDR2 sequences are MNHEY and SMNVEV (reference sequence). The CDR3 region has the DNA TGTGCCAGCAGTTTCTCTAGCGGGGGCCACCTCCAAGAGACCCAGTACTTC. Translation: CASSFSSGGHLQETQYF.

This clonotype was counted only a few times. The chain joins TRBV7-2 to TRBJ2-5; 11 positions match TRBD2. CDR1 and CDR2 from the germline V gene are SGHTA and FQGNSA. Unmatched junction bases numbered 5, after V lost 1 base and J lost 4 bases. The CDR3 runs to 16 residues. CDR3 sequence (DNA): TGTGCCAGCAGCTTAGGGCTAGCGGGGGGAGGAGAGACCCAGTACTTC. It is translated as CASSLGLAGGGETQYF. The full variable domain, with the rest looked up from reference TRBV7-2 and TRBJ2-5, is GAGVSQSPSNKVTEKGKDVELRCDPISGHTALYWYRQSLGQGLEFLIYFQGNSAPDKSGLPSDRFSAERTGGSVSTLTIQRTQQEDSAVYLCASSLGLAGGGETQYFGPGTRLLVL.

The CDR3 here is CSARRGGDTQYF. The CDR3, as DNA: TGCAGTGCTAGAAGGGGGGGTGATACGCAGTATTTT. This sequence joins TRBV20-1 and TRBJ2-3; D may be TRBD2 (7 bases). The germline CDR1 and CDR2 sequences are DFQATT and SNEGSKA (reference sequence). The CDR3 extends over 12 amino acids. The ends were cut back, 2 bases at V and 6 bases at J, with 9 bases in the middle.

V is TRBV29-1 and J is TRBJ2-7; D may be TRBD1 or TRBD2 (5 bases each). The J call is uncertain, as TRBJ2-5 better fits the DNA end. Germline assignment: CDR1 SQVTM and CDR2 ANQGSEA. CDR3 length equals 13 residues. CDR3 bases: TGCAGCGGTGATCACCGGGACCCTGAGACCCAGTACTTC. Protein: CSGDHRDPETQYF.

The chain links TRBV7-2 to TRBJ2-5; 7 nucleotides line up with TRBD2. The CDR3 runs to 15 residues. Germline V gene lookup returns CDR1 SGHTA and CDR2 FQGNSA. V was pared by 5 bases and J by 5 bases, with 11 bases of the junction left unmatched. The CDR3 spells CASSPSGASMETQYF. The CDR3 region has the DNA TGTGCCAGCAGCCCCAGCGGGGCCTCCATGGAGACCCAGTACTTC.

This rearrangement joins TRBV7-9 to TRBJ2-1; weak D call: TRBD2 (5 bases). The CDR3 contains 15 residues. With 4 bases removed from V and 7 bases from J, the gap between germline ends came to 17 bases. CDR1 is SEHNR and CDR2 is FQNEAQ in the germline V gene (reference sequence). The chain's CDR3 is CASSSKPAEPNEQFF. The CDR3 DNA sequence: TGTGCCAGCAGCTCTAAACCAGCGGAACCTAATGAGCAGTTCTTC.

The V call is TRBV7-2, the J call TRBJ2-1; D might be TRBD1 or TRBD2, each matching 5 bases. The germline CDR1 and CDR2 sequences are SGHTA and FQGNSA. The CDR3 is 17 amino acids. Trimming left V 5 bases short and J 1 base short, with 18 bases between. The CDR3 reads CASSARARGLSYNEQFF. DNA for the CDR3: TGTGCCAGCAGCGCTAGGGCCCGGGGCTTGTCCTACAATGAGCAGTTCTTC.

This chain joins TRBV6-2 or TRBV6-3 and TRBJ1-2, with D uncertain. With 7 bases removed from V and 2 bases from J, the gap between germline ends came to 20 bases. The length of the CDR3 is 16 residues. CDR1 and CDR2 (germline): MNHEY, SVGEGT. CDR3 residues: CASKLDLTGENYGYTF. Written as DNA, the CDR3 is TGTGCCAGCAAATTGGACCTGACTGGGGAAAACTATGGCTACACCTTC.

The chain has TRBV12-3 or TRBV12-4 and TRBJ2-6; tentative D call: TRBD1 (7 bases). CDR3 length: 16 residues. Trimming shortened V by 10 bases and J by 4 bases, and 20 bases separated the two germline ends. The CDR3 DNA sequence: TGTGCCACCGGGGGACAGTGGACTACCGGGGCCAACGTCCTGACTTTC. Amino acid sequence: CATGGQWTTGANVLTF.

The rearrangement uses TRBV5-1 and TRBJ2-7; 10 bases agree with TRBD2. This CDR3 has 20 residues. The V segment lost 0 bases and the J segment 0 bases; nucleotides outside the gene matches: 15. The germline CDR1 and CDR2 sequences are SGHRS and YFSETQ. The CDR3 nucleotides read TGCGCCAGCAGCTTGGACCCCTTGATTAGCGGGGGGTTAAGCTCCTACGAGCAGTACTTC. Its protein product is CASSLDPLISGGLSSYEQYF.

The CDR3 spells CSADSDRVYGYTF. The CDR3 DNA sequence: TGCAGTGCAGACTCGGACAGGGTCTATGGCTACACCTTC. This rearrangement joins TRBV20-1 to TRBJ1-2, with 8 nucleotides matching TRBD1. V lost 6 bases, J lost 4 bases, and 7 bases stayed unmatched. The CDR3 extends over 13 amino acids. Germline values: CDR1 DFQATT, CDR2 SNEGSKA (reference sequence).

This chain links TRBV24-1 with TRBJ2-2; D may be TRBD2 (5 bases). CDR3 length equals 14 residues. The ends were cut back, 1 base at V and 6 bases at J, with 8 bases in the middle. The germline V gene encodes CDR1 KGHDR and CDR2 SFDVKD. CDR3 coding DNA: TGTGCCACCAGTGATTTAGAGGGCCCCGGGGAGCTGTTTTTT. This codes for CATSDLEGPGELFF.

This clonotype was detected only a few times. The V call is TRBV27, the J call TRBJ1-1, with a tentative D call TRBD1 (5 bases). Germline lookup yields CDR1 MNHEY and CDR2 SMNVEV (reference sequence). The V and J ends lost 4 bases and 5 bases respectively, with 14 bases between them. CDR3 length: 14 residues. This CDR3 is CASSYAGTRTEAFF. The CDR3 region has the DNA TGTGCCAGCAGTTATGCCGGGACGCGGACTGAAGCTTTCTTT.

The chain combines TRBV4-1 with TRBJ2-7; D gene uncertain. This CDR3 has 14 amino acids. CDR1 and CDR2 (germline): MGHRA, YSYEKL. V lost 0 bases, J lost 0 bases, and 6 bases lay in between. Here the CDR3 DNA reads TGCGCCAGCAGCCAAGACGTCCTCTCCTACGAGCAGTACTTC. This gives the protein CASSQDVLSYEQYF.

This clonotype was picked up one time. This rearrangement joins TRBV28 to TRBJ1-6; 11 positions agree with TRBD1. Trimming cost V 4 bases and J 4 bases; bases outside gene matches: 3. Looked up from germline, CDR1 is MDHEN and CDR2 is SYDVKM. This CDR3 region has 16 residues. The DNA for the CDR3 is TGTGCCAGCAGTTCCCGGGACAGGGGGTATAATTCACCCCTCCACTTT. This sequence encodes CASSSRDRGYNSPLHF.

This chain links TRBV20-1 with TRBJ2-5; D ambiguous. Germline CDR1 DFQATT, CDR2 SNEGSKA (reference sequence). The CDR3 spans 21 residues. V shed 2 bases and J shed 0 bases, with 31 bases lying between them. The DNA for the CDR3 is TGCAGTGCTAGAAGTTCCCCGGCCACTGGTGGTTGGGCGGAGTACCAAGAGACCCAGTACTTC. Translation: CSARSSPATGGWAEYQETQYF.

The CDR3 DNA reads TGTGCCAGCAGCGCCGGGACTAGCGCACAAGAGACCCAGTACTTC. Its protein is CASSAGTSAQETQYF. The chain employs TRBV7-9 and TRBJ2-5, with 10 positions matching TRBD2. The V gene's germline CDR1 is SEHNR and CDR2 FQNEAQ (reference sequence). The CDR3 totals 15 residues. The junction had 5 bases not matched to a gene; V was cut back by 5 bases and J by 2 bases.

The rearrangement joins TRBV10-2 to TRBJ2-2, with D uncertain. The CDR3 runs to 15 residues. V was cut by 6 bases and J by 0 bases, with 11 bases left in between. Germline CDR1 is WSHSY and CDR2 is SAAADI. The CDR3 sequence is CASRKGPSNTGELFF. The CDR3 DNA reads as TGCGCCAGCAGGAAAGGGCCCTCGAACACCGGGGAGCTGTTTTTT.

The rearrangement links TRBV16 to TRBJ1-5, with 9 nucleotides matching TRBD1. The CDR3 runs to 20 residues. Germline V lookup: CDR1 KGHSY, CDR2 FQNENV. V was clipped by 3 bases and J by 3 bases; unmatched bases: 18. CDR3 DNA sequence: TGTGCCAGCAGCCAGTGGGACAGGGCCAACCCGGACCTACACAATCAGCCCCAGCATTTT. The encoded protein is CASSQWDRANPDLHNQPQHF.

In its sample, this clonotype was seen a few times. The chain combines TRBV10-3 with TRBJ2-3; D is undetermined. This CDR3 is built from 13 residues. From germline, CDR1 is ENHRY and CDR2 SYGVKD. The V end was cut by 4 bases, the J end by 2 bases, with 7 bases between. CDR3 loop: CAISGATTDTQYF. CDR3 DNA: TGTGCCATCAGTGGGGCAACCACAGATACGCAGTATTTT.

This sequence joins TRBV5-1 and TRBJ2-7, with 9 bases identical to TRBD1. The germline gives CDR1 SGHRS, CDR2 YFSETQ. V gave up 3 bases and J gave up 2 bases; unmatched junction bases: 9. This CDR3 is 16 amino acids long. As DNA, the CDR3 is TGCGCCAGCAGCTCGTCCGGGACAGGGTGGCCCTACGAGCAGTACTTC. Protein product: CASSSSGTGWPYEQYF. Full variable domain (rest looked up from reference TRBV5-1 and TRBJ2-7): KAGVTQTPRYLIKTRGQQVTLSCSPISGHRSVSWYQQTPGQGLQFLFEYFSETQRNKGNFPGRFSGRQFSNSRSEMNVSTLELGDSALYLCASSSSGTGWPYEQYFGPGTRLTVT.

About this clonotype: A much larger clone lies one base from this, so it may be a read error. The CDR3 region has the DNA TGTGCCAGCAGCTCACAGGGGGGGCCCTGCAATGAGCAGTTCTTC. As protein: CASSSQGGPCNEQFF. The chain couples TRBV7-2 to TRBJ2-1; a possible D gene is TRBD1 (8 bases). V was shortened by 4 bases and J by 6 bases, with 16 bases between the two germline ends. The CDR3 is 15 residues long. In germline, CDR1 is SGHTA, CDR2 FQGNSA.